This T cell receptor (beta chain) was captured by sequencing in a study of T cells after yellow fever vaccination. As for the study in general: Fractions containing few cells were prepared with SMART-Seq v4 Ultra Low Input. General observations from the study: Abundant clonotypes from the bulk population could contaminate FACS-sorted repertoires. Detected again after the booster were most primary-vaccination clones, at approximately 95% CD4 and approximately 87% CD8.

Making TCR cDNA involved 5'RACE template switching, which added UMIs and a universal primer site. TCRdb called the 5' RACE reads again in MiXCR, with one record for every CDR3 protein. The sample has a few hundred thousand distinct CDR3 sequences, over 4% seen once. Trimming took 5 bases from V and 9 from J; bases not matched to a gene: 9. The CDR3 is 14 amino acids. From germline, CDR1 is SEHNR and CDR2 FQNEAQ (reference sequence). The table lists this clonotype with a few counts. What it recognizes is unknown. This TCR derives from a man younger than 35 who received the YFV17D yellow fever vaccine. The chain uses TRBV7-9 and TRBJ2-1, with 8 positions matching TRBD1. Material: PBMCs, obtained 5 days after the yellow fever booster vaccination. The CDR3: CASSPGTGLREQFF. In nucleotides, the CDR3 is TGTGCCAGCAGCCCCGGGACAGGCCTTCGTGAGCAGTTCTTC.